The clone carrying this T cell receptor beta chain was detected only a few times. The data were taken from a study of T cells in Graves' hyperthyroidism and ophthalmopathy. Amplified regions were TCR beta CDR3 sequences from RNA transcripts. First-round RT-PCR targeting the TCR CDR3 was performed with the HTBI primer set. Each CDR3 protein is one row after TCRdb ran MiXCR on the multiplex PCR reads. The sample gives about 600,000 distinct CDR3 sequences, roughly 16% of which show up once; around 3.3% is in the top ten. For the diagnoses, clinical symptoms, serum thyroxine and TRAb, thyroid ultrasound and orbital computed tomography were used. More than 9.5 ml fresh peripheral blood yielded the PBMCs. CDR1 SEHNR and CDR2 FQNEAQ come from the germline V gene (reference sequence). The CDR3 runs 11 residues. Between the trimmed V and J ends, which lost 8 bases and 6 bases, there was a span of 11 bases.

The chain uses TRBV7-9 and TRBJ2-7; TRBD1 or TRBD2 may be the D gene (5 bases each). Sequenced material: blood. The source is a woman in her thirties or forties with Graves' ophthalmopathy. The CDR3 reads CASAHGGEQYF. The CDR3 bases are TGTGCCAGCGCCCATGGGGGCGAGCAGTACTTC.